The rows below give T cell receptor beta chains drawn from one sample of a study of blood T cell repertoires in COVID-19. TCRdb's copy holds only in-frame clones and misses some; the assay was immunoSEQ multiplex PCR. The profile shows about 52,000 clones, approximately 83% of them singletons. The sequenced sample was peripheral blood. The source is a man aged 65 to 79 with active COVID-19. Both conserved end residues are part of each CDR3. Fields, in order: V gene, J gene, clone size, D gene, CDR3 protein, CDR3 DNA. D genes are given only for firm matches. Not every row has a clone size; where given, it reads once, few, many or a size class.

TRBV4-1	TRBJ1-1	few	NA	CASSQVEGGAAEAFF	TGCGCCAGCAGCCAAGTAGAGGGGGGGGCTGCTGAAGCTTTCTTT
TRBV6-5	TRBJ2-7	NA	NA	CASSYAQQGSEQYF	TGTGCCAGCAGTTACGCCCAACAGGGTTCCGAGCAGTACTTC
TRBV5-5	TRBJ2-3	NA	NA	CASSLDPGLSTDTQYF	TGTGCCAGCAGCTTAGACCCGGGACTGTCCACAGATACGCAGTATTTT
TRBV3-1/TRBV3-2	TRBJ2-3	once	NA	CASSLTYRSTDTQYF	TGTGCCAGCAGCCTTACCTACCGGAGCACAGATACGCAGTATTTT
TRBV5-8	TRBJ1-5	large	TRBD1	CASSLQGYSNQPQHF	TGTGCCAGCAGCTTACAGGGGTATAGCAATCAGCCCCAGCATTTT
TRBV5-5	TRBJ1-3	once	TRBD1	CASSSIQGVGGNTIYF	TGTGCCAGCAGCTCGATACAGGGGGTCGGAGGAAACACCATATATTTT
TRBV30	TRBJ1-6	few	NA	CAWSRLPSSYNSPLHF	TGTGCCTGGAGTAGACTGCCGAGCTCCTATAATTCACCCCTCCACTTT
TRBV5-6	TRBJ2-7	NA	NA	CASSYPIGGSEQYF	TGTGCCAGCAGCTATCCTATTGGAGGGAGCGAGCAGTACTTC
TRBV18	TRBJ2-5	NA	TRBD1	CASSLSQGAETQYF	TGTGCCAGCTCACTGAGTCAGGGGGCTGAGACCCAGTACTTC
TRBV6-5	TRBJ2-1	few	NA	CASSFPGNEQFF	TGTGCCAGCAGTTTTCCAGGGAATGAGCAGTTCTTC
TRBV9	TRBJ2-1	NA	TRBD2	CASSQSGGPYNEQFF	TGTGCCAGCAGCCAAAGCGGGGGGCCCTACAATGAGCAGTTCTTC
TRBV7-9	TRBJ2-2	NA	NA	CASSTSGPGELFF	TGTGCCAGCAGCACGTCAGGGCCCGGGGAGCTGTTTTTT
TRBV4-3	TRBJ2-2	NA	NA	CASSQAGNTGELFF	TGCGCCAGCAGCCAAGCAGGGAACACCGGGGAGCTGTTTTTT
TRBV6-5	TRBJ2-5	NA	NA	CASSYSRRPETQYF	TGTGCCAGCAGTTACTCGAGGCGTCCGGAGACCCAGTACTTC
TRBV7-9	TRBJ2-2	NA	TRBD1	CASSSRDRGTGELFF	TGTGCCAGCAGCTCCCGGGACAGGGGGACCGGGGAGCTGTTTTTT
TRBV28	TRBJ2-7	few	TRBD2	CASMSLAGDPYEQYF	TGTGCCAGCATGAGTCTAGCGGGGGATCCCTACGAGCAGTACTTC
TRBV6-6	TRBJ1-1	few	TRBD1	CASGYRGQDTEAFF	TGTGCCAGCGGCTACAGGGGGCAGGACACTGAAGCTTTCTTT
TRBV4-1	TRBJ1-2	few	NA	CASSQDPGASYTF	TGCGCCAGCAGCCAAGATCCTGGTGCGAGCTACACCTTC
TRBV6-2/TRBV6-3	TRBJ2-7	few	NA	CASSYTLYEQYF	TGTGCCAGCAGTTATACTCTTTACGAGCAGTACTTC
TRBV6-5	TRBJ1-5	NA	NA	CASTLTRVDQPQHF	TGTGCCAGCACCCTGACCAGGGTTGATCAGCCCCAGCATTTT
TRBV5-1	TRBJ2-3	NA	NA	CASSLGLATDTQYF	TGCGCCAGCAGCTTGGGGCTAGCCACAGATACGCAGTATTTT
TRBV11-2	TRBJ2-5	NA	NA	CASSLRAGWTQETQYF	TGTGCCAGCAGCTTACGCGCGGGGTGGACCCAAGAGACCCAGTACTTC
TRBV3-1/TRBV3-2	TRBJ2-3	NA	NA	CASSRGIADTQYF	TGTGCCAGCAGCAGGGGGATCGCAGATACGCAGTATTTT
TRBV18	TRBJ1-3	NA	TRBD1	CASSPTRDRGNTIYF	TGTGCCAGCTCACCTACCCGGGACAGGGGAAACACCATATATTTT
TRBV18	TRBJ1-2	NA	NA	CASSLSDSRGYTF	TGTGCCAGCTCCCTTTCGGACAGCCGTGGCTACACCTTC
TRBV5-1	TRBJ2-7	NA	TRBD2	CASSGTSGGPYEQYF	TGCGCCAGCAGCGGGACTAGCGGGGGCCCCTACGAGCAGTACTTC
TRBV28	TRBJ1-5	NA	NA	CASQGQMQPQHF	TGTGCCAGTCAGGGACAAATGCAGCCCCAGCATTTT
TRBV5-6	TRBJ1-1	NA	NA	CASSLGREQAFF	TGTGCCAGCAGCTTGGGCAGGGAACAGGCTTTCTTT
TRBV5-4	TRBJ1-1	NA	NA	CASSTNSVLNTEAFF	TGTGCCAGCAGCACAAACAGTGTCTTGAACACTGAAGCTTTCTTT
TRBV2	TRBJ1-2	NA	NA	CASSELTGYGYTF	TGTGCCAGCAGTGAATTAACAGGGTATGGCTACACCTTC
TRBV4-3	TRBJ2-5	NA	TRBD2	CASSRSGGAGETQYF	TGCGCCAGCAGTCGGAGCGGGGGGGCCGGGGAGACCCAGTACTTC